This T cell receptor beta chain was profiled in a study of T-cell memory formation after mild COVID-19. This clonotype was picked up a small number of times. The germline gives CDR1 SGHTA, CDR2 FQGTGA. V was clipped by 4 bases and J by 4 bases; unmatched bases: 1. The CDR3 length is 14 residues. One entry per CDR3 protein, called by TCRdb with MiXCR from the 5' RACE reads. The data hold under 600,000 distinct CDR3 sequences, with about a fifth observed a single time. Sequenced input: PBMCs or a T cell subset sorted from them (not recorded which). This TCR was recovered from an adult woman who had mild COVID-19 (a few samples of this study predate the infection). Cell type and time point are not known. The V call is TRBV7-3, the J call TRBJ2-3; 11 nucleotides line up with TRBD1. CDR3 DNA sequence: TGTGCCAGCAGCTGGACAGGGGGCGCAGATACGCAGTATTTT. It codes for CASSWTGGADTQYF.